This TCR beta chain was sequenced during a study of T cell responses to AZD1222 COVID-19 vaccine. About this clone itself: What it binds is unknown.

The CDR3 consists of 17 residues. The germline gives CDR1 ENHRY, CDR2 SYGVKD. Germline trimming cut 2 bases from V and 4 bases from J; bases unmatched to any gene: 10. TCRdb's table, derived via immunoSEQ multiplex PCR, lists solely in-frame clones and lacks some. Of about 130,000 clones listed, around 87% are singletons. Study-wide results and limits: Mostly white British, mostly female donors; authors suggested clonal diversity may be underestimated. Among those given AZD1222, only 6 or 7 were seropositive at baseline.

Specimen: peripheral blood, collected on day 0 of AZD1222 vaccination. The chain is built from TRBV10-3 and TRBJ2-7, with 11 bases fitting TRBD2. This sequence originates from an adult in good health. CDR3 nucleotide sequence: TGTGCCATCAGTGAGAAGGCTAGCGGGGGGCAGGTGTACGAGCAGTACTTC. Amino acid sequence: CAISEKASGGQVYEQYF.